These 4 T cell receptor beta chains were all obtained from the same sample, sequenced in a study of CD8 T cells in ankylosing spondylitis (dated 2017 in TCRdb). The protocol used for the library was 5' RACE. TCRdb names Illumina HiSeq 2500 as the instrument used. TCRdb redid the processing of the public reads, applying fastp at Q25 and MiXCR, and retained in-frame beta chains. CDR3 protein sequences are deduplicated, and each keeps its most common genes and DNA. This sample comprises approximately 400,000 distinct CDR3 sequences, roughly 25% of them detected only once. Clones ranked in the top ten supply 0.85% to 1% of the sample. What the work shows at the level of the full study, not this receptor alone: Blood from ankylosing spondylitis patients appeared to be characterized by a TCR beta motif made up of under ten highly homologous amino acid variants.

For these receptors, no antigen is known. The sequencing input was blood, either unsorted or a sorted T cell fraction (not recorded which). These receptors originate from a male donor with ankylosing spondylitis.

In this sample, this clonotype turned up many times. The chain joins TRBV18 to TRBJ2-1, with a tentative D call TRBD1 (7 bases). This CDR3 spans 16 amino acids. Germline V gives CDR1 KGHSH, CDR2 LQKENI. V was clipped by 10 bases and J by 1 base, with 20 bases between them. DNA for the CDR3: TGTGCCACCTCGGAGGGGGCTAGCCTTTCCTACAATGAGCAGTTCTTC. Amino acid sequence: CATSEGASLSYNEQFF.

This clonotype was seen more than once but under ten times. V usage is TRBV20-1 and J usage is TRBJ2-1; D not resolved. The germline V gene has CDR1 DFQATT and CDR2 SNEGSKA (reference sequence). The CDR3 is 14 residues long. Trimming stripped 5 bases from V and 7 bases from J, with 18 bases between. CDR3 protein: CSAPRADRTNEQFF. In DNA form, the CDR3 reads TGCAGTGCTCCCCGGGCGGATCGGACGAATGAGCAGTTCTTC.

There are a few counts of this clonotype. The chain has TRBV5-6 and TRBJ2-7; D is uncertain. Germline V CDR1 and CDR2: SGHDT, YYEEEE. Trimming cost V 4 bases and J 4 bases, with 12 bases left between them. The CDR3 contains 13 residues. The CDR3 is CASSSLGAYEQYV. Here the CDR3 DNA reads TGTGCCAGCAGCAGTTTGGGCGCTTACGAGCAGTACGTC.

The rearrangement uses TRBV3-1 and TRBJ2-4, with a possible D match to TRBD2 (6 bases). From germline, CDR1 is LGHDT and CDR2 YNNKEL (reference sequence). The CDR3 length is 14 residues. Trimming pared 3 bases from V and 6 bases from J, leaving 12 bases between. CDR3 residues: CASSHLRDRNIQYF. The CDR3 region has the DNA TGTGCCAGCAGCCACTTGCGGGACCGAAACATTCAGTACTTC.